This T cell receptor beta chain was retrieved from a study of T cell repertoires in cytomegalovirus infection. V was shortened by 5 bases and J by 7 bases, with 14 bases between the two germline ends. This CDR3 is built from 13 residues. The table lists this clonotype with a few counts. TCRdb reprocessed the reads via MiXCR and lists one record per CDR3 protein. There are under 800,000 distinct CDR3 sequences in the sample; more than 20% occur only once, and 7% to 9% lies in the top ten. The gene calls are TRBV12-3 or TRBV12-4 and TRBJ1-2; no definite D call. This sequence was found in a human donor in good health (CMV status not recorded). Some clones in this sample may be carry-over from other donors' samples. What was sequenced was CD8+ T cells from PBMCs. CDR3 sequence: CASSPASGFGYTF. The CDR3 DNA follows: TGTGCCAGCAGTCCAGCTTCGGGCTTTGGCTACACCTTC.